This T cell receptor beta chain emerged from a study of human versus mouse CDR3 diversity and MHC coevolution. General observations from the study: Six MHC II alleles selected the human T cells. Human CDR3s averaged more deletions and insertions than mouse CDR3s.

On this clone: The antigen is unknown. The junction differs from germline at one of its ends, possibly a read error.

Naive CD4 T cells, CD45RO-negative and CD62L-positive, were flow-sorted from PBMCs. Measured with immunoSEQ multiplex PCR; TCRdb has only the in-frame clones, and not every one. Here the sample spans 86,000 or so clones, about 94% being singletons. In germline, CDR1 is SEHNR, CDR2 FQNEAQ (reference sequence). The CDR3 length is 18 residues. The V and J genes are TRBV7-9 and TRBJ1-5, with D possibly being TRBD1 (6 bases). This clonotype originated in a person between 25 and 70 years old in good health. Sequenced: naive CD4+ T cells from blood. Noted subset: CD45RO-negative CD62L-positive naive CD4 T cells. In DNA form, the CDR3 reads TGTGCCAGCAGCCGAACCCCCTCCAGCAGGGGTAACAATCAGCCCCAGCAGTTT. Amino acid sequence: CASSRTPSSRGNNQPQQF.